This TCR beta chain is from a study of response to subunit inactivated influenza vaccine. One entry per CDR3 protein, called by TCRdb with MiXCR from the RT-PCR reads. The top ten clones hold under 14% of a sample with hundreds of thousands of distinct CDR3 sequences, around 14% of them seen once. Study observations and caveats: Authors suggested that a seasonal influenza vaccination recruits few new T cells each time.

Concerning this clonotype itself: The antigen remains unidentified.

Germline CDR1 MNHEY, CDR2 SVGEGT. This CDR3 is 16 amino acids long. J lost 5 bases, V lost 5 bases, and 15 bases had no gene match. V and J are TRBV6-2 or TRBV6-3 and TRBJ2-7; 7 bases agree with TRBD2. This receptor was taken from a man between 45 and 60 years old who received an inactivated influenza vaccine. The specimen comprised PBMCs from blood, sampled less than 13 days after vaccination. The CDR3 loop is CASSNERLAGFHEQYF. The DNA of the CDR3 is TGTGCCAGCAGTAACGAACGACTAGCCGGATTCCACGAGCAGTACTTC.